This T cell receptor (beta chain) is drawn from a study of blood T cell repertoires in COVID-19. Produced via immunoSEQ multiplex PCR; TCRdb's table is partial and in-frame only. The table has 120,000 to 150,000 clones, approximately 80% seen once. This clone was counted only a few times. Sequencing was done on a sample of peripheral blood. This TCR derives from a human donor in a cohort sampled during active COVID-19.

This CDR3 is CASSSRDRTSYNSPLHF. The CDR3 nucleotides are TGTGCCAGCAGTTCCAGGGACAGAACCTCCTATAATTCACCCCTCCACTTT. The chain recombines TRBV28 with TRBJ1-6; 7 bases map to TRBD1. With 4 bases clipped from V and 0 bases from J, the junction kept 6 bases outside the gene matches. This CDR3 contains 17 residues. CDR1 MDHEN and CDR2 SYDVKM come from the germline V gene.